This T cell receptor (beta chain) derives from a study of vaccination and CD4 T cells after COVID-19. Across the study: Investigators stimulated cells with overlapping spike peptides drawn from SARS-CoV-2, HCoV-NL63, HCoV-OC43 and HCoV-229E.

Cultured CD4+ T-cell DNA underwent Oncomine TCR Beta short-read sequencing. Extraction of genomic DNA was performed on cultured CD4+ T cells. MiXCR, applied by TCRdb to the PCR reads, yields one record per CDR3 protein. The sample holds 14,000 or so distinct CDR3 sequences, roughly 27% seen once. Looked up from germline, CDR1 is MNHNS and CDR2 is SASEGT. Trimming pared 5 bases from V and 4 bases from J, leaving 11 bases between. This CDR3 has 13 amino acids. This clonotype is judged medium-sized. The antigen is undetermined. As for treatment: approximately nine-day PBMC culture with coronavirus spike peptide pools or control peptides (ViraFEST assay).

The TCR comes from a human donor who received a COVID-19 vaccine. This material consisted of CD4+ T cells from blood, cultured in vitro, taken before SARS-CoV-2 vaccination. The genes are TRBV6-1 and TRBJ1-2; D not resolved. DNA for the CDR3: TGTGCCAGCAGTACCGGGAGAGCCTATGGCTACACCTTC. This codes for CASSTGRAYGYTF.